This TCR beta chain is from a study of a mutant IDH1 vaccine in newly diagnosed glioma. In the study overall: Patients, over weeks 1, 3, 5, 7, 11, 15, 19 and 23, received a total of eight vaccinations.

Time point: week 5, during vaccination. The vaccine gave 300 ug of a 20-mer mutant IDH1 peptide subcutaneously per dose. Germline CDR1 KGHSH, CDR2 LQKENI. Trimming removed 0 bases from V and 0 bases from J, with 12 bases in between. The CDR3 consists of 17 residues. The assay was immunoSEQ multiplex PCR, and TCRdb's table has in-frame clones only and misses some. There are tens of thousands of clones in the sample; 91% occur only once, and approximately 0.6% lies in the top ten. As to this clone: Its target is not known.

V and J are TRBV18 and TRBJ2-4; D is possibly TRBD1 (6 bases). The sequenced sample was PBMCs, obtained from a glioma patient whose treatment included an IDH1 peptide vaccine. This sequence originates from a woman aged 50 to 65 with glioma. The CDR3 here is CASSPPRQEVAKNIQYF. In nucleotides, the CDR3 is TGTGCCAGCTCACCACCGAGACAGGAGGTAGCCAAAAACATTCAGTACTTC.